This entry lists 32 T cell receptor beta chains sequenced from one sample in a study of shared clonotypes between healthy human individuals. Profiling relied on immunoSEQ multiplex PCR, and the TCRdb table lists in-frame clones only, not all of them. The data hold about 1 million clones, with about 75% observed a single time. Material for sequencing was memory CD4+ T cells sorted from blood. The subset here: CD45RA-negative fraction. The receptors were sampled from a man aged 18-30 years in good health.

This clone was picked up one time. The V and J genes are TRBV10-3 and TRBJ1-2, with 9 positions matching TRBD1. Germline trimming cut 2 bases from V and 11 bases from J; bases unmatched to any gene: 3. Germline V gives CDR1 ENHRY, CDR2 SYGVKD. CDR3 length equals 12 residues. CDR3 coding DNA: TGTGCCATCAGTGAGCCGGACAGGGGATACACCTTC. Amino acid sequence: CAISEPDRGYTF.

The V call is TRBV2, the J call TRBJ2-7; tentative D call: TRBD2 (6 bases). Germline V gene lookup returns CDR1 SNHLY and CDR2 FYNNEI. V was cut by 8 bases and J by 0 bases, with 14 bases left in between. The CDR3 is 14 residues long. The CDR3 nucleotides read TGTGCCAGCCTCGGGCTAGCGAGCTCCTACGAGCAGTACTTC. As protein: CASLGLASSYEQYF.

This CDR3 is CASSSSGSNQPQHF. The DNA of the CDR3 is TGTGCCAGCTCCTCGTCGGGAAGCAATCAGCCCCAGCATTTT. The chain has TRBV18 and TRBJ1-5; D gene unclear. This CDR3 has 14 amino acids. V lost 6 bases and J lost 1, with 10 bases in between. Germline assignment: CDR1 KGHSH and CDR2 LQKENI. Variable domain in full (rest from reference TRBV18 and TRBJ1-5): NAGVMQNPRHLVRRRGQEARLRCSPMKGHSHVYWYRQLPEEGLKFMVYLQKENIIDESGMPKERFSAEFPKEGPSILRIQQVVRGDSAAYFCASSSSGSNQPQHFGDGTRLSIL.

As for this clone: At the DNA level, this CDR3 is encoded by other sequences in the same sample as well. V is TRBV7-2 and J is TRBJ2-1; TRBD1 is a possible D gene (5 bases). CDR1 SGHTA and CDR2 FQGNSA come from the germline V gene. Deletions cut 5 bases from V and 3 bases from J, with 11 bases between. This CDR3 region has 14 residues. CDR3 in DNA: TGTGCCAGCAGCCCGCCGACAGTCTACAATGAGCAGTTCTTC. It specifies CASSPPTVYNEQFF.

This chain connects TRBV5-5 to TRBJ2-7, with D unresolved. Germline V gene sequence: CDR1 SGHKS, CDR2 YYEKEE (reference sequence). V was shortened by 4 bases and J by 0 bases, with 17 bases between the two germline ends. CDR3 length equals 16 residues. CDR3 in amino acids: CASSPTPVADSYEQYF. The CDR3 DNA sequence: TGTGCCAGCAGCCCCACCCCGGTGGCAGACTCCTACGAGCAGTACTTC.

Comment on this clone: This sample includes further DNA sequences coding for the same CDR3. This chain joins TRBV18 and TRBJ2-7; D is uncertain. This CDR3 spans 13 amino acids. Looked up from germline, CDR1 is KGHSH and CDR2 is LQKENI. V gave up 1 base and J gave up 3 bases, with 7 bases separating them. Written as DNA, the CDR3 is TGTGCCAGCTCACCACAGGGTAACTACGAGCAGTACTTC. Translating it yields CASSPQGNYEQYF.

The CDR3 reads CASSRGQGDSPLHF. The CDR3 nucleotides are TGTGCCAGCAGCCGGGGACAGGGGGATTCACCCCTCCACTTT. The V and J genes are TRBV5-4 and TRBJ1-6, with 11 bases that match TRBD1. The junction had 2 bases not matched to a gene; V was cut back by 4 bases and J by 8 bases. Germline-derived CDR1 and CDR2 are SGHNT and YYREEE (reference sequence). The CDR3 runs to 14 residues.

As to this clone: The sample holds other DNA sequences that translate to the same CDR3. The gene calls are TRBV18 and TRBJ2-5; weak D call: TRBD2 (6 bases). V lost 4 bases and J 2 bases, leaving 8 bases between the germline ends. CDR3 length: 13 residues. The V gene's germline CDR1 is KGHSH and CDR2 LQKENI. CDR3 nucleotides: TGTGCCAGCTCACGGGACTCACAAGAGACCCAGTACTTC. It is translated as CASSRDSQETQYF.

This chain uses TRBV29-1 with TRBJ1-2; the D is unclear. With 6 bases removed from V and 1 base from J, the gap between germline ends came to 9 bases. CDR1 and CDR2 from the germline V gene are SQVTM and ANQGSEA. This CDR3 has 12 amino acids. The CDR3 is CSVSTSNYGYTF. The CDR3 DNA reads TGCAGCGTGTCGACAAGTAACTATGGCTACACCTTC.

In the case of this clone: The same CDR3 arises from other DNA sequences in this sample as well. V is TRBV2 and J is TRBJ1-3, with TRBD1 as a possible D gene (5 bases). The CDR3 contains 14 residues. From germline, CDR1 is SNHLY and CDR2 FYNNEI. Trimming removed 4 bases at V and 0 bases at J, with 7 bases between. The CDR3 sequence: CASSVGGSGNTIYF. The CDR3 DNA reads TGTGCCAGCAGTGTGGGGGGCTCTGGAAACACCATATATTTT.

The chain combines TRBV19 with TRBJ2-7; D is unresolved. CDR1 is LNHDA, CDR2 SQIVND, per germline (reference sequence). This CDR3 comprises 11 residues. V dropped 5 bases and J dropped 6 bases, with 8 bases sitting between them. The CDR3 region has the DNA TGTGCCAGTAGTTCTAGTTCCGAGCAGTACTTC. Its protein is CASSSSSEQYF. Looking up the rest from reference TRBV19 and TRBJ2-7 gives the full variable domain: DGGITQSPKYLFRKEGQNVTLSCEQNLNHDAMYWYRQDPGQGLRLIYYSQIVNDFQKGDIAEGYSVSREKKESFPLTVTSAQKNPTAFYLCASSSSSEQYFGPGTRLTVT.

DNA for the CDR3: TGTGCCAGCAGCCAGCTCGGGAGCAGAACAGATACGCAGTATTTT. Translating it yields CASSQLGSRTDTQYF. The chain carries TRBV14 and TRBJ2-3; maybe TRBD2 (6 bases). The V and J ends lost 3 bases and 3 bases respectively, with 13 bases between them. The CDR3 has 15 residues. In germline, CDR1 is SGHDN, CDR2 FVKESK.

The chain uses TRBV11-2 and TRBJ2-5, with 11 bases identical to TRBD1. CDR3 length: 16 amino acids. J gave up 4 bases and V 3 bases, and 7 bases lay outside the gene matches. The germline V gene encodes CDR1 SGHAT and CDR2 FQNNGV. CDR3 sequence reads: CASSFRRTGGLETQYF. Here the CDR3 DNA reads TGTGCCAGCAGCTTCAGACGGACAGGGGGCCTAGAGACCCAGTACTTC.

V usage is TRBV5-1 and J usage is TRBJ2-2, with D tentatively TRBD2 (5 bases). Germline V gives CDR1 SGHRS, CDR2 YFSETQ. V was shortened by 4 bases and J by 2 bases, with 12 bases between the two germline ends. This CDR3 has 15 residues. CDR3 DNA sequence: TGCGCCAGCAGCCGGGTAGGAGGAAACACCGGGGAGCTGTTTTTT. Amino acid sequence: CASSRVGGNTGELFF.

CDR3 region: CASSILGGTEAFF. The CDR3 DNA sequence: TGTGCCAGCAGTATCTTAGGGGGCACTGAAGCTTTCTTT. The chain combines TRBV27 with TRBJ1-1, with D tentatively TRBD1 (6 bases). CDR1 and CDR2 (germline): MNHEY, SMNVEV (reference sequence). The ends were cut back, 5 bases at V and 4 bases at J, with 11 bases in the middle. This CDR3 is built from 13 residues.

This rearrangement joins TRBV10-3 to TRBJ1-3; D unclear. This CDR3 is built from 15 residues. Germline-derived CDR1 and CDR2 are ENHRY and SYGVKD. Trimming took 2 bases from V and 4 from J, leaving 12 bases between them. In DNA form, the CDR3 reads TGTGCCATCAGTGAGCGGGCAGGCTCAGGAAACACCATATATTTT. This codes for CAISERAGSGNTIYF.

The chain employs TRBV9 and TRBJ1-2, with 7 nucleotides matching TRBD1. This CDR3 has 17 residues. J lost 7 bases, V lost 0 bases, and 15 bases had no gene match. From germline, CDR1 is SGDLS and CDR2 YYNGEE. CDR3 residues: CASSVAEVVRGASGYTF. CDR3 DNA sequence: TGTGCCAGCAGCGTAGCTGAGGTGGTCAGGGGGGCGTCTGGCTACACCTTC.

CDR3 DNA: TGTGCCATCAGTGAAGGGTTCCAAGAGACCCAGTACTTC. It encodes CAISEGFQETQYF. V and J are TRBV10-3 and TRBJ2-5; D unresolved. V gave up 3 bases and J gave up 1 base, with 6 bases separating them. The V gene's germline CDR1 is ENHRY and CDR2 SYGVKD. The CDR3 loop spans 13 amino acids.

V and J are TRBV25-1 and TRBJ1-2, with no clear D. The CDR3 has 12 amino acids. The germline CDR1 and CDR2 sequences are MGHDK and SYGVNS. Trimming cost V 2 bases and J 6 bases, with 7 bases left between them. In DNA, the CDR3 is TGTGCCAGCAGTGAACTCCCAGATGGCTACACCTTC. Residues: CASSELPDGYTF.

The chain recombines TRBV29-1 with TRBJ2-1; TRBD2 agrees at 13 bases. V shed 4 bases and J 8 bases; nucleotides not matched to a gene: 2. Germline V gene data show CDR1 as SQVTM and CDR2 as ANQGSEA. This CDR3 contains 13 residues. This CDR3 is CSVGTSGGHEQFF. The CDR3 bases are TGCAGCGTTGGGACTAGCGGGGGACATGAGCAGTTCTTC.

This chain uses TRBV2 with TRBJ2-2; D may be TRBD1 (6 bases). V gave up 4 bases and J gave up 2 bases, with 14 bases separating them. The germline V gene encodes CDR1 SNHLY and CDR2 FYNNEI. The length of the CDR3 is 16 residues. In DNA form, the CDR3 reads TGTGCCAGCAGTGTTTCCGGACAGCAAAACACCGGGGAGCTGTTTTTT. Translating it yields CASSVSGQQNTGELFF.

The chain uses TRBV2 and TRBJ2-1; D is uncertain. Germline V gene sequence: CDR1 SNHLY, CDR2 FYNNEI. The V gene lost 3 bases and the J gene lost 0 bases, with 9 bases spanning the gap. The CDR3 runs to 15 residues. CDR3 sequence: CASSDLGSSYNEQFF. As DNA, the CDR3 is TGTGCCAGCAGTGACCTGGGAAGCTCCTACAATGAGCAGTTCTTC.

With regard to this clone: The sample has other DNA sequences that encode this CDR3 too. V gene TRBV5-1 combines with J gene TRBJ1-2; weak D call: TRBD1 (6 bases). The CDR3 runs to 13 residues. Between the trimmed V and J ends, which lost 3 bases and 2 bases, there was a span of 8 bases. Germline CDR1 reads SGHRS; CDR2 reads YFSETQ. DNA for the CDR3: TGCGCCAGCAGCTCGGGGACAAACTATGGCTACACCTTC. This sequence encodes CASSSGTNYGYTF. The full variable domain, its missing parts supplied by reference TRBV5-1 and TRBJ1-2, is KAGVTQTPRYLIKTRGQQVTLSCSPISGHRSVSWYQQTPGQGLQFLFEYFSETQRNKGNFPGRFSGRQFSNSRSEMNVSTLELGDSALYLCASSSGTNYGYTFGSGTRLTVV.

This clone is a singleton in its sample. The chain combines TRBV6-6 with TRBJ2-3, with D possibly TRBD2 on 5 matching bases. Germline V CDR1 and CDR2: MNHNY, SVGAGI (reference sequence). The CDR3 is made up of 16 amino acids. V was clipped by 4 bases and J by 1 base, with 15 bases between them. The CDR3 reads CASSSRAREGTDTQYF. CDR3 DNA: TGTGCCAGCAGTTCTCGGGCCCGGGAAGGCACAGATACGCAGTATTTT.

As regards this clone: A far larger clone is only one base removed, so a read error is likely. This CDR3 is also generated by other DNA sequences in the sample. The chain joins TRBV4-3 to TRBJ1-6; D unclear. The CDR3 extends over 13 amino acids. The germline V gene has CDR1 LGHNA and CDR2 YSLEER. In nucleotides, the CDR3 is TGCGCCAGCAGCGATCAGCATAATTCACCCCTCCATTTT. It encodes CASSDQHNSPLHF.

The V gene is TRBV11-2, the J gene TRBJ1-2, with a weak D call TRBD1 (5 bases). The germline V gene has CDR1 SGHAT and CDR2 FQNNGV. The V end lost 0 bases, the J end lost 3 bases, and 17 bases lay between the germline ends. CDR3 length: 17 amino acids. For the CDR3, the DNA is TGTGCCAGCAGCTTAGATCTGGCCAGGGTGCCCCACTATGGCTACACCTTC. Its translation: CASSLDLARVPHYGYTF. Full variable domain (missing parts from reference TRBV11-2 and TRBJ1-2): EAGVAQSPRYKIIEKRQSVAFWCNPISGHATLYWYQQILGQGPKLLIQFQNNGVVDDSQLPKDRFSAERLKGVDSTLKIQPAKLEDSAVYLCASSLDLARVPHYGYTFGSGTRLTVV.

The chain combines TRBV28 with TRBJ1-4; D remains unclear. This CDR3 has 13 residues. Germline lookup yields CDR1 MDHEN and CDR2 SYDVKM. V was clipped by 6 bases and J by 10 bases, with 15 bases between them. CDR3 DNA: TGTGCCAGCAGGGGCGAGCCCTCACCAAAACTGTTTTTT. Protein sequence: CASRGEPSPKLFF. Supplemented by reference TRBV28 and TRBJ1-4, the full variable domain reads DVKVTQSSRYLVKRTGEKVFLECVQDMDHENMFWYRQDPGLGLRLIYFSYDVKMKEKGDIPEGYSVSREKKERFSLILESASTNQTSMYLCASRGEPSPKLFFGSGTQLSVL.

This clone was found once. V gene TRBV7-9 combines with J gene TRBJ2-2, with D unresolved. CDR1 is SEHNR, CDR2 FQNEAQ, per germline (reference sequence). The CDR3 loop spans 14 amino acids. Between the trimmed V and J ends, which lost 7 bases and 0 bases, there was a span of 9 bases. The CDR3: CASILSANTGELFF. In DNA, the CDR3 is TGTGCCAGCATTCTATCGGCGAACACCGGGGAGCTGTTTTTT.

This chain connects TRBV6-5 to TRBJ2-1; D is possibly TRBD1 (5 bases). The germline CDR1 and CDR2 sequences are MNHEY and SVGAGI. V lost 5 bases, J lost 10 bases, and 12 bases lay in between. This CDR3 is built from 12 residues. In nucleotides, the CDR3 is TGTGCCAGCAGTGCCTCCTCAGGGGAGCAGTTCTTC. This gives the protein CASSASSGEQFF.

The rearrangement uses TRBV5-4 and TRBJ1-1; the D is unclear. V shed 4 bases and J shed 6 bases, with 19 bases lying between them. Germline CDR1 reads SGHNT; CDR2 reads YYREEE (reference sequence). CDR3 length equals 15 residues. The CDR3 coding sequence is TGTGCCAGCAGCCTAACACCCCCATCGCTCCCTGAAGCTTTCTTT. Protein sequence: CASSLTPPSLPEAFF.

This clone was recorded a few times. V and J are TRBV4-2 and TRBJ1-3, with D possibly TRBD1 on 6 matching bases. Germline loops: CDR1 LGHNA, CDR2 YNFKEQ. CDR3 length: 15 amino acids. Trimming took 3 bases from V and 4 from J, leaving 13 bases between them. The CDR3 DNA follows: TGTGCCAGCAGCCAGGTTACAGGGAACGGAAACACCATATATTTT. Encoded protein: CASSQVTGNGNTIYF.

This clone was counted once. The chain carries TRBV28 and TRBJ1-5, with D possibly matching TRBD1 (5 bases). V lost 6 bases and J 0 bases, leaving 9 bases between the germline ends. Germline V gives CDR1 MDHEN, CDR2 SYDVKM. This CDR3 spans 14 amino acids. The chain's CDR3 is CASRQRGSNQPQHF. The CDR3 DNA reads as TGTGCCAGCAGGCAAAGGGGTAGCAATCAGCCCCAGCATTTT.